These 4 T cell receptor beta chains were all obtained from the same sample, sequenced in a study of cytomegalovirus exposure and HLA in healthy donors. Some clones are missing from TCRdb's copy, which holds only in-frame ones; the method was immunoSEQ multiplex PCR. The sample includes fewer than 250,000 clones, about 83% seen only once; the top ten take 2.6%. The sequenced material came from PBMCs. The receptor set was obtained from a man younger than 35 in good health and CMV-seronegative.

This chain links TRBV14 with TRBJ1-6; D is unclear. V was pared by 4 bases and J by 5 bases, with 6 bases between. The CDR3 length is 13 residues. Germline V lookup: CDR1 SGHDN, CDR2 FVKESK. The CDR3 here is CASSLADNSPLHF. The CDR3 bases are TGTGCCAGCAGCCTGGCGGATAATTCACCCCTCCACTTT.

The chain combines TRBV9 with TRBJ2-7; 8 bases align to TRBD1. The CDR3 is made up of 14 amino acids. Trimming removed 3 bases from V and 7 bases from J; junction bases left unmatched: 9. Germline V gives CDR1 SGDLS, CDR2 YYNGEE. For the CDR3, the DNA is TGTGCCAGCAGCGAGGATCAGGGGGCCGGAGAGCAGTACTTC. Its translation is CASSEDQGAGEQYF. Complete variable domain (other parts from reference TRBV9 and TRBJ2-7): DSGVTQTPKHLITATGQRVTLRCSPRSGDLSVYWYQQSLDQGLQFLIQYYNGEERAKGNILERFSAQQFPDLHSELNLSSLELGDSALYFCASSEDQGAGEQYFGPGTRLTVT.

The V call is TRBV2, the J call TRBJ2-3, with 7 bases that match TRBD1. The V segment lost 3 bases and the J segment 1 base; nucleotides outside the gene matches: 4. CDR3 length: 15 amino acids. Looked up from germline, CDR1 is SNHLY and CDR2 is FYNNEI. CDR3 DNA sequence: TGTGCCAGCAGTGAGGGGGACAGCCGCACAGATACGCAGTATTTT. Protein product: CASSEGDSRTDTQYF.

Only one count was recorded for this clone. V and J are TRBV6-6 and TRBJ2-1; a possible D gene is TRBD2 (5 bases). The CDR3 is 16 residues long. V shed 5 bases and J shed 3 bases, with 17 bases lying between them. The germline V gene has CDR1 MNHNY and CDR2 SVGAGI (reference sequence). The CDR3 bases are TGTGCCAGCAGTCTCTCGTCAGCGGACGGCTACAATGAGCAGTTCTTC. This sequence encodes CASSLSSADGYNEQFF.